This TCR beta chain was sequenced for a study of response to subunit inactivated influenza vaccine. This clonotype was counted a few times. Germline V gene data show CDR1 as SEHNR and CDR2 as FQNEAQ (reference sequence). The trim removed 7 bases at V and 3 bases at J, leaving 5 bases unmatched. The CDR3 covers 15 residues. TCRdb ran MiXCR on the RT-PCR reads and lists one entry per CDR3 protein. The sample comprises approximately 200,000 distinct CDR3 sequences, approximately 15% of which are singletons, and approximately 27% rests with the top ten. The material sequenced was CD8+ T cells sorted from PBMCs, taken about 5 days after vaccination. The chain carries TRBV7-9 and TRBJ1-4; 10 nucleotides match TRBD1. The origin of this receptor is a man between 50 and 59 years old who received an inactivated influenza vaccine. The CDR3 loop reads CASIIGQGANEKLFF. CDR3 DNA sequence: TGTGCCAGCATCATAGGACAGGGGGCTAATGAAAAACTGTTTTTT. Full variable domain (remainder filled in from reference TRBV7-9 and TRBJ1-4): DTGVSQNPRHKITKRGQNVTFRCDPISEHNRLYWYRQTLGQGPEFLTYFQNEAQLEKSRLLSDRFSAERPKGSFSTLEIQRTEQGDSAMYLCASIIGQGANEKLFFGSGTQLSVL.